This T cell receptor beta chain was recorded in a study of blood T cell repertoires in COVID-19 (TCRdb year 2020). Context from the whole study: The collaborator samples originated in the United States, Italy and Spain and spanned the acute and convalescent phases of COVID-19. The prospective study material was composed of cDNA or gDNA derived from T cells, B-cell-depleted T cells, or PBMCs. Deeply sampled blood TCRbeta repertoires from subjects exposed to, actively infected with, or recovered from COVID-19 were included in the dataset. The repertoires were released in a freely available public database intended as a resource for research on the immune response to SARS-CoV-2. Samples were obtained from the ongoing ImmuneRACE study (first 160 participants) and from over 1,000 subjects provided by 6 global collaborators. Sample metadata almost always included a de-identified subject ID, COVID-19 status, age in years and sex. Where available, HLA class I and class II types were obtained from metadata supplied by the sample provider rather than from assay-based typing. The full study reports these points: Clinical and demographic metadata were provided uncurated, with the amount varying by source and participant.

In regard to this clone: Its antigen is currently not known. Qualities for individual bases were not recorded, and no much larger clone is one base off.

From a lookup of the germline V gene (reference sequence), CDR1 and CDR2 are LGHDT and YNNKEL. Deletion took 3 bases off V and 8 bases off J, with a span of 14 bases between the germline ends. Reading from cysteine to phenylalanine, the CDR3 counts 14 amino acids. Just the 42-base CDR3 DNA is kept, in frame starting at base 1. Whole blood was collected in K2EDTA tubes by collaborating institutions according to the institutions' own protocols. For TCRbeta analysis, collaborators shipped samples in one of three forms: frozen whole blood, isolated PBMCs, or DNA extracted from either of those sample types. TCRbeta CDR3 regions were amplified from genomic DNA using the immunoSEQ Assay, a bias-controlled multiplex PCR. The original methods were these. The number of nucleated cells in each sample was estimated from the amplification of reference gene primers within the assay. To quantify the absolute abundance of each unique TCRbeta CDR3 rearrangement, sequence reads were collapsed and filtered. For each sample, productive Simpson clonality was calculated as the square root of Simpson's diversity index across productive rearrangements. TCRdb limited this immuneACCESS table to in-frame rearrangements with V and J called. A share of clones is missing; checked studies link under half to unresolved V genes, and the rest is unexplained. V, J and clone size reflect that table, while D and trimming were determined from the DNA. Across this sample there are around 620,000 clones, with just under 90% seen only once. Of the sample, about 0.26% is held by the ten largest clones.

The rearranged chain carries TRBV3-1 (or the pseudogene TRBV3-2) and TRBJ2-1; a tentative D match to TRBD2 spans 5 bases. The sequencing sample was made of peripheral blood. The TCR comes from a woman between 18 and 29 years old with acute or convalescent COVID-19. The CDR3 protein: CASSQSASSYEQFF. The nucleotide sequence reads TGTGCCAGCAGCCAGTCAGCTAGCTCTTATGAGCAGTTCTTC.